This T cell receptor beta chain was identified in a study of technical replicates of blood from several donors. Looked up from germline, CDR1 is ENHRY and CDR2 is SYGVKD. The CDR3 sequence is 15 residues long. Trimming pared 4 bases from V and 0 bases from J, leaving 11 bases between. Produced via immunoSEQ multiplex PCR; TCRdb's table is partial and in-frame only. The sample yields more than 65,000 clones, 80% to 95% seen once. The chain recombines TRBV10-3 with TRBJ2-3; possibly TRBD2 for D (6 bases). The source is a human donor in good health. Source material: T cells isolated from PBMCs. The CDR3 region has the DNA TGTGCCATCAGTGGATTGGCGGGGAGCACAGATACGCAGTATTTT. Protein: CAISGLAGSTDTQYF.